This T cell receptor (beta chain) was recovered during a study of T-cell reconstitution after alpha-beta-depleted transplantation in children. General study points: The origin of high day-60 TCRbeta diversity in some patients lay in surviving recipient T cells and thymic progenitors. Several hundred expanded graft clones reportedly were the source of alpha-beta T cells about two months after transplant. T-cell counts and diversity at one year following transplant were attributed mainly to newly produced T cells.

With respect to this clonotype: Its antigen is not identified.

TCRbeta library preparation incorporated unique molecular identifiers. TCRdb ran MiXCR on the PCR reads and lists one entry per CDR3 protein. Counted here are some 50,000 distinct CDR3 sequences, about 9.3% occurring once; the ten biggest clones make up 27%. This clonotype was obtained from a male patient aged 2 to 9 who had a stem cell transplant for chronic granulomatous disease, so the T cells may come from the graft donor. The material sequenced was PBMCs, mostly from graft donor cells, taken 60 days after TCRalphabeta/CD19-depleted stem cell transplant.

The CDR3 here is CASSYFTTGIAYEQYF. The DNA for the CDR3 is TGTGCCAGCAGTTACTTCACTACAGGGATCGCCTACGAGCAGTACTTC. This chain joins TRBV6-5 and TRBJ2-7; D might be TRBD1 (6 bases). V was clipped by 1 base and J by 2 bases, with 15 bases between them. The CDR3 length is 16 residues. Germline V gives CDR1 MNHEY, CDR2 SVGAGI.